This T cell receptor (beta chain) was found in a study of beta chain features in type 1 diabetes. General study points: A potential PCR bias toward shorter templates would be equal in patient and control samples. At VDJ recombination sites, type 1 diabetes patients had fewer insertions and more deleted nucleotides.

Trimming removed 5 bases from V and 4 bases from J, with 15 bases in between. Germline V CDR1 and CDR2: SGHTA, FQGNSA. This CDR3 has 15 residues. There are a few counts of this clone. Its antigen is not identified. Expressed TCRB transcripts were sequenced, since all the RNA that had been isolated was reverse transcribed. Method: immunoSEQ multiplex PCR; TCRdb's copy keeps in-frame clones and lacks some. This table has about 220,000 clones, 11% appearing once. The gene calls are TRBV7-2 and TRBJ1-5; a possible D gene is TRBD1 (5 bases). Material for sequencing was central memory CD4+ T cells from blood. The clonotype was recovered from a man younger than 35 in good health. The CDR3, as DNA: TGTGCCAGCAGCCGGACCCGAGGGGCAAATCAGCCCCAGCATTTT. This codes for CASSRTRGANQPQHF.